A single T cell receptor beta chain is shown here with its context. Its antigen is not known. Produced via immunoSEQ multiplex PCR; TCRdb's table is partial and in-frame only. This sample carries tens of thousands of clones, around nine tenths of them seen once, and the ten largest clones take almost 1.5%. This entry belongs to a study of cytomegalovirus exposure and HLA in healthy donors. The study, taken as a whole, reports: The classifier was said to identify cytomegalovirus status with high specificity and sensitivity. The authors enumerated over 150 TCR beta chains as linked to cytomegalovirus.

The germline V gene has CDR1 SQVTM and CDR2 ANQGSEA. The CDR3 spans 14 residues. After removal of 6 bases from V and 0 bases from J, the junction contained 1 base not matched to a gene. The donors were part of the validation cohort, which consisted of under 150 subjects and was separate from the first cohort of under 850 subjects. Input material: PBMCs. This chain connects TRBV29-1 to TRBJ2-2; 10 bases map to TRBD2. This sequence was found in a man aged 18 to 29 in good health and CMV-seronegative. In DNA, the CDR3 is TGCAGCGTGCTAGCGGGAGCGAACACCGGGGAGCTGTTTTTT. It is translated as CSVLAGANTGELFF.